The 31 T cell receptor beta chains presented below share a single source sample, sequenced in a study of T cells after yellow fever vaccination. MiXCR was run by TCRdb on the 5' RACE reads, yielding one entry per CDR3 protein. This sample has 550,000 or so distinct CDR3 sequences, with around 21% found just once. This specimen consisted of PBMCs, obtained 15 days after the yellow fever booster vaccination. The receptors come from a man aged 25-45 years who received the YFV17D yellow fever vaccine.

The chain carries TRBV20-1 and TRBJ1-1; 7 bases agree with TRBD1. The V segment lost 3 bases and the J segment 0 bases; nucleotides outside the gene matches: 7. Germline V gene sequence: CDR1 DFQATT, CDR2 SNEGSKA (reference sequence). This CDR3 region has 15 residues. The CDR3 DNA sequence: TGCAGTGCTAGGTATACGGGACAGATGAACACTGAAGCTTTCTTT. It yields the protein CSARYTGQMNTEAFF.

This clonotype was picked up a small number of times. This rearrangement joins TRBV6-2 or TRBV6-3 to TRBJ2-1, with 7 bases aligning to TRBD2. Germline CDR1 MNHEY, CDR2 SVGEGT. Trimming removed 8 bases from V and 15 bases from J; junction bases left unmatched: 13. There are 12 residues in the CDR3. CDR3 sequence reads: CASGVLRTRAFF. CDR3 nucleotides: TGTGCCAGCGGAGTGTTGCGGACTAGAGCGTTCTTC.

The gene calls are TRBV6-1 and TRBJ2-1; 10 bases map to TRBD2. From germline, CDR1 is MNHNS and CDR2 SASEGT. V trimming: 2 bases; J trimming: 4 bases; junction bases outside the gene matches: 2. The CDR3 extends over 15 amino acids. The CDR3: CASSEYSGRYNEQFF. CDR3 sequence (DNA): TGTGCCAGCAGTGAATATAGCGGGAGGTACAATGAGCAGTTCTTC.

The gene calls are TRBV11-2 and TRBJ2-2; TRBD2 agrees at 7 bases. Germline lookup yields CDR1 SGHAT and CDR2 FQNNGV. V lost 0 bases to trimming and J lost 3 bases; unmatched junction nucleotides: 10. The CDR3 consists of 18 residues. This chain's CDR3 is CASSLEGGVLAHTGELFF. CDR3 bases: TGTGCCAGCAGCTTAGAGGGGGGGGTTCTAGCCCACACCGGGGAGCTGTTTTTT. Variable domain in full (rest from reference TRBV11-2 and TRBJ2-2): EAGVAQSPRYKIIEKRQSVAFWCNPISGHATLYWYQQILGQGPKLLIQFQNNGVVDDSQLPKDRFSAERLKGVDSTLKIQPAKLEDSAVYLCASSLEGGVLAHTGELFFGEGSRLTVL.

The rearrangement uses TRBV20-1 and TRBJ2-3; D tentatively fits TRBD1 or TRBD2 (5 bases each). V lost 3 bases and J lost 1, with 14 bases in between. Germline CDR1 and CDR2: DFQATT and SNEGSKA (reference sequence). CDR3 length: 15 residues. The CDR3 DNA follows: TGCAGTGCTAGCCGCCGGGACCTTGGCACAGATACGCAGTATTTT. Encoded protein: CSASRRDLGTDTQYF.

A few counts support this clonotype. The gene calls are TRBV7-2 and TRBJ1-5; D is perhaps TRBD1 (5 bases). Per the germline V gene, CDR1 is SGHTA and CDR2 is FQGNSA. The CDR3 is 14 amino acids. The V gene lost 2 bases and the J gene lost 5 bases, with 10 bases spanning the gap. The CDR3 protein is CASSLRQSYQPQHF. The CDR3 bases are TGTGCCAGCAGCTTAAGACAGTCTTATCAGCCCCAGCATTTT. Drawing the rest from reference TRBV7-2 and TRBJ1-5, the complete variable domain is GAGVSQSPSNKVTEKGKDVELRCDPISGHTALYWYRQSLGQGLEFLIYFQGNSAPDKSGLPSDRFSAERTGGSVSTLTIQRTQQEDSAVYLCASSLRQSYQPQHFGDGTRLSIL.

The rearrangement links TRBV30 to TRBJ1-5, with TRBD1 matching 12 bases. The CDR3 runs to 15 residues. V dropped 4 bases and J dropped 5; count of bases not matched to a gene: 6. Germline V CDR1 and CDR2: GTSNPN, SVGIG (reference sequence). The CDR3 loop reads CAWTSGTGGHQPQHF. CDR3 in DNA: TGTGCCTGGACCTCTGGGACAGGGGGCCATCAGCCCCAGCATTTT.

The chain combines TRBV20-1 with TRBJ2-3; 14 nucleotides match TRBD2. The V segment lost 5 bases and the J segment 8 bases; nucleotides outside the gene matches: 12. The length of the CDR3 is 16 residues. Germline V CDR1 and CDR2: DFQATT, SNEGSKA (reference sequence). Written as DNA, the CDR3 is TGCAGTGCTCCGGACCCGGCGACTAGCGGGAGGGGTACGCAGTATTTT. Residues: CSAPDPATSGRGTQYF.

This sequence joins TRBV12-3 or TRBV12-4 and TRBJ2-5, with D tentatively TRBD2 (6 bases). This CDR3 has 15 residues. V shed 6 bases and J shed 5 bases, with 19 bases lying between them. CDR3 DNA sequence: TGTGCCAGCAGCAAACAGGCTCCGGGGGTGGAGACCCAGTACTTC. It is translated as CASSKQAPGVETQYF.

This clonotype appeared a few times. The V gene is TRBV11-2, the J gene TRBJ1-5, with D tentatively TRBD1 (6 bases). This CDR3 comprises 15 residues. V was clipped by 6 bases and J by 3 bases, with 15 bases between them. Germline V gives CDR1 SGHAT, CDR2 FQNNGV. CDR3 coding DNA: TGTGCCAGCAGTTTTAGGGCAGGGGACAATCAGCCCCAGCATTTT. Its protein is CASSFRAGDNQPQHF. The full variable domain, its missing parts supplied by reference TRBV11-2 and TRBJ1-5, is EAGVAQSPRYKIIEKRQSVAFWCNPISGHATLYWYQQILGQGPKLLIQFQNNGVVDDSQLPKDRFSAERLKGVDSTLKIQPAKLEDSAVYLCASSFRAGDNQPQHFGDGTRLSIL.

The CDR3 bases are TGTGCCTTCTGTTTTGCCGTAGCGGGAGGGGACGACGGCTGTGAGCAGTTCTTC. It translates to CAFCFAVAGGDDGCEQFF. The V call is TRBV3-1, the J call TRBJ2-1, with TRBD2 matching over 11 bases. This CDR3 comprises 18 residues. Germline loops: CDR1 LGHDT, CDR2 YNNKEL (reference sequence). With 11 bases clipped from V and 9 bases from J, the junction kept 24 bases outside the gene matches.

This clonotype was counted between two and nine times. The chain joins TRBV4-3 to TRBJ1-1; the match to TRBD1 covers 8 bases. From germline, CDR1 is LGHNA and CDR2 YSLEER. This CDR3 is 15 amino acids long. The ends lost 0 bases at V and 4 bases at J; junction bases unmatched: 4. The CDR3 loop reads CASSQDNRGGTEAFF. CDR3 bases: TGCGCCAGCAGCCAAGATAACAGGGGGGGCACTGAAGCTTTCTTT.

The rearrangement joins TRBV4-3 to TRBJ2-1; D is possibly TRBD1 (5 bases). CDR1 LGHNA and CDR2 YSLEER come from the germline V gene. The CDR3 spans 14 residues. V lost 1 base, J lost 4 bases, and 8 bases lay in between. The CDR3 DNA follows: TGCGCCAGCAGCCAAGCAGGGAAATACAATGAGCAGTTCTTC. This gives the protein CASSQAGKYNEQFF.

The V call is TRBV20-1, the J call TRBJ2-7, with TRBD2 identical over 7 bases. The CDR3 loop spans 15 amino acids. The V segment lost 3 bases and the J segment 3 bases; nucleotides outside the gene matches: 11. Germline V gives CDR1 DFQATT, CDR2 SNEGSKA (reference sequence). CDR3 DNA sequence: TGCAGTGCTAGGCACCCAGGACTAGTCCGCTACGAGCAGTACTTC. Protein product: CSARHPGLVRYEQYF.

This clonotype has a handful of counts. The V and J genes are TRBV28 and TRBJ2-4; D tentatively reads TRBD1 or TRBD2 (5 bases each). Looked up from germline, CDR1 is MDHEN and CDR2 is SYDVKM. Deletions cut 8 bases from V and 0 bases from J, with 5 bases between. The CDR3 loop spans 12 amino acids. The CDR3 sequence is CASGGAKNIQYF. The CDR3 nucleotides are TGTGCCAGCGGGGGAGCCAAAAACATTCAGTACTTC.

The rearrangement uses TRBV20-1 and TRBJ1-6; D is undetermined. The germline V gene encodes CDR1 DFQATT and CDR2 SNEGSKA (reference sequence). Trimming took off 5 bases at V and 7 bases at J, with 24 bases between the two ends. The CDR3 loop spans 17 amino acids. The CDR3 region has the DNA TGCAGTGCTTTCCGGGCCGGAGGCGGCGGGGAGAATTCACCCCTCCACTTT. It yields the protein CSAFRAGGGGENSPLHF.

The gene calls are TRBV12-3 or TRBV12-4 and TRBJ2-1, with 9 bases lining up with TRBD2. CDR3 length: 15 amino acids. V was pared by 6 bases and J by 2 bases, with 5 bases of the junction left unmatched. This chain's CDR3 is CASRRREGPYNEQFF. The CDR3 nucleotides read TGTGCCAGCAGACGGCGGGAGGGCCCCTACAATGAGCAGTTCTTC.

This clonotype came up many times. The CDR3 is CAIRGDSYNEQFF. CDR3 sequence (DNA): TGTGCCATCAGGGGGGACTCCTACAATGAGCAGTTCTTC. The chain couples TRBV10-3 to TRBJ2-1, with D perhaps matching TRBD1 or TRBD2 (5 bases each). V shed 6 bases and J shed 0 bases, with 6 bases lying between them. Germline V gene data show CDR1 as ENHRY and CDR2 as SYGVKD. The CDR3 runs 13 residues.

This clonotype has just a few counts. CDR3 in amino acids: CASGAPDSNYGYTF. The CDR3 DNA reads as TGTGCTAGTGGTGCCCCAGATTCCAACTATGGCTACACCTTC. The chain joins TRBV12-5 to TRBJ1-2, with D unclear. There are 14 residues in the CDR3. In germline, CDR1 is LGHNT, CDR2 FRNRAP. Deletions cut 5 bases from V and 2 bases from J, with 12 bases between.

The rearrangement links TRBV10-2 to TRBJ1-1, with D possibly TRBD1 on 5 matching bases. This CDR3 is 14 amino acids long. The V end was cut by 4 bases, the J end by 5 bases, with 14 bases between. CDR1 is WSHSY, CDR2 SAAADI, per germline. The CDR3 nucleotides read TGCGCCAGCAGTGGTTCCGGGGGAGATACTGAAGCTTTCTTT. Protein sequence: CASSGSGGDTEAFF.

The chain recombines TRBV5-1 with TRBJ2-7, with D unresolved. Germline CDR1 is SGHRS and CDR2 is YFSETQ. The length of the CDR3 is 14 residues. V lost 0 bases, J lost 3 bases, and 10 bases lay in between. The CDR3 coding sequence is TGCGCCAGCAGCTTGGCGGCATGGGACTACGAGCAGTACTTC. Translation: CASSLAAWDYEQYF.

The chain carries TRBV12-5 and TRBJ2-5; D may be TRBD1 (6 bases). This CDR3 region has 16 residues. Trimming took off 0 bases at V and 1 base at J, with 12 bases between the two ends. Looked up from germline, CDR1 is LGHNT and CDR2 is FRNRAP. In nucleotides, the CDR3 is TGTGCTAGTGGTTTGGTACAAGCAGGGGTCCAAGAGACCCAGTACTTC. It translates to CASGLVQAGVQETQYF.

This clonotype was seen only a few times. The chain carries TRBV9 and TRBJ2-7, with D perhaps given as TRBD1 or TRBD2 (5 bases each). CDR3 length: 16 amino acids. Trimming stripped 5 bases from V and 2 bases from J, with 20 bases between. From germline, CDR1 is SGDLS and CDR2 YYNGEE. The CDR3 nucleotides are TGTGCCAGCAGTGGGTCGGGACGTCAGAATCCCTACGAGCAGTACTTC. The encoded protein is CASSGSGRQNPYEQYF. The full variable domain, in which reference TRBV9 and TRBJ2-7 provide the parts outside the CDR3, is DSGVTQTPKHLITATGQRVTLRCSPRSGDLSVYWYQQSLDQGLQFLIQYYNGEERAKGNILERFSAQQFPDLHSELNLSSLELGDSALYFCASSGSGRQNPYEQYFGPGTRLTVT.

This clonotype has more than one count but fewer than ten. This chain connects TRBV5-6 to TRBJ2-6; the match to TRBD1 covers 8 bases. The CDR3 loop spans 15 amino acids. The germline V gene encodes CDR1 SGHDT and CDR2 YYEEEE. The trim removed 4 bases at V and 0 bases at J, leaving 0 bases unmatched. The CDR3 here is CASSTGGSGANVLTF. As DNA, the CDR3 is TGTGCCAGCAGCACAGGGGGCTCTGGGGCCAACGTCCTGACTTTC.

The chain recombines TRBV5-1 with TRBJ2-3; D is perhaps TRBD1 (6 bases). Germline lookup yields CDR1 SGHRS and CDR2 YFSETQ. V gave up 4 bases and J gave up 5 bases, with 14 bases separating them. This CDR3 is built from 14 residues. CDR3 residues: CASSPIRGRDTQYF. DNA of the CDR3: TGCGCCAGCAGCCCCATCAGGGGAAGAGATACGCAGTATTTT. The complete variable domain, with remaining parts taken from reference TRBV5-1 and TRBJ2-3, reads KAGVTQTPRYLIKTRGQQVTLSCSPISGHRSVSWYQQTPGQGLQFLFEYFSETQRNKGNFPGRFSGRQFSNSRSEMNVSTLELGDSALYLCASSPIRGRDTQYFGPGTRLTVL.

This clonotype was counted at least ten times. In DNA form, the CDR3 reads TGTGCCAGCAGCCGGGACAGGGGACAAGAGACCCAGTACTTC. Protein product: CASSRDRGQETQYF. The chain is built from TRBV6-1 and TRBJ2-5; 10 nucleotides match TRBD1. The CDR3 is made up of 14 amino acids. The germline V gene has CDR1 MNHNS and CDR2 SASEGT. The J segment lost 2 bases and the V segment lost 6 bases, leaving 3 bases of the junction unmatched.

This clonotype was observed a few times. The chain employs TRBV9 and TRBJ2-7; D possibly matches TRBD1 or TRBD2 (5 bases each). Germline V gene data show CDR1 as SGDLS and CDR2 as YYNGEE. V lost 4 bases to trimming and J lost 3 bases, with 17 bases between them. The CDR3 totals 15 residues. The CDR3 DNA reads TGTGCCAGCAGCCTCACTGGGCTGAGGGGCTACGAGCAGTACTTC. Residues: CASSLTGLRGYEQYF.

V and J are TRBV2 and TRBJ2-2; D uncertain. Germline V gives CDR1 SNHLY, CDR2 FYNNEI. V lost 3 bases, J lost 5 bases, and 10 bases lay in between. This CDR3 region has 14 residues. The DNA for the CDR3 is TGTGCCAGCAGTGATAAGCGTGGGACCGGGGAGCTGTTTTTT. Encoded protein: CASSDKRGTGELFF.

CDR3 sequence: CSAPDRSSYEQYF. For the CDR3, the DNA is TGCAGTGCCCCGGACCGGAGCTCCTACGAGCAGTACTTC. The chain uses TRBV20-1 and TRBJ2-7; no clear D. This CDR3 has 13 residues. V was cut by 6 bases and J by 0 bases, with 12 bases left in between. Looked up from germline, CDR1 is DFQATT and CDR2 is SNEGSKA (reference sequence).

The chain joins TRBV9 to TRBJ1-1, with 10 bases that match TRBD1. This CDR3 spans 15 amino acids. Germline assignment: CDR1 SGDLS and CDR2 YYNGEE. The ends lost 3 bases at V and 5 bases at J; junction bases unmatched: 7. The CDR3 DNA is TGTGCCAGCAGCGCTCGACAGGGGGCCTTTACTGAAGCTTTCTTT. It codes for CASSARQGAFTEAFF.

V usage is TRBV20-1 and J usage is TRBJ2-2; maybe TRBD2 (5 bases). The V gene's germline CDR1 is DFQATT and CDR2 SNEGSKA (reference sequence). The CDR3 loop spans 15 amino acids. With 4 bases removed from V and 6 bases from J, the gap between germline ends came to 18 bases. CDR3 region: CSANGSPQRAGELFF. CDR3 DNA sequence: TGCAGTGCTAATGGTTCCCCCCAGAGGGCCGGGGAGCTGTTTTTT.